The next 13 T cell receptor beta chains were all read from a single sample in a study of T cell changes during pregnancy in multiple sclerosis. TCRdb keeps only in-frame clones here, not all; method: immunoSEQ multiplex PCR. The sample includes tens of thousands of clones, approximately 91% of them seen just once. This specimen was peripheral blood, taken after pregnancy. The receptors shown here come from a female donor with multiple sclerosis, enrolled in a pregnancy study.

V is TRBV5-1 and J is TRBJ2-3, with 12 bases aligning to TRBD2. Germline-derived CDR1 and CDR2 are SGHRS and YFSETQ. CDR3 length: 16 amino acids. Trimming at V came to 2 bases and at J to 3 bases, leaving 4 bases not matched to a gene. The chain's CDR3 is CASSFRLAGVTDTQYF. In nucleotides, the CDR3 is TGCGCCAGCAGCTTCCGACTAGCGGGGGTTACAGATACGCAGTATTTT.

The chain couples TRBV6-6 to TRBJ1-6; a possible D gene is TRBD1 (5 bases). V lost 9 bases and J lost 7, with 13 bases in between. The CDR3 has 13 amino acids. Germline V CDR1 and CDR2: MNHNY, SVGAGI (reference sequence). The CDR3 DNA follows: TGTGCCAGTGCAGGGTTTAAGAATTCACCCCTCCACTTT. This sequence encodes CASAGFKNSPLHF.

V gene TRBV6-4 combines with J gene TRBJ2-3, with D possibly matching TRBD1 (6 bases). V lost 5 bases and J lost 1, with 10 bases in between. The CDR3 spans 14 residues. From germline, CDR1 is MRHNA and CDR2 SNTAGT. The CDR3 region is CASSSAGGTDTQYF. CDR3 coding DNA: TGTGCCAGCAGTTCGGCAGGGGGCACAGATACGCAGTATTTT.

The chain combines TRBV5-1 with TRBJ2-1; D is undetermined. This CDR3 has 15 residues. The germline V and J ends were trimmed by 2 bases and 0 bases, with 9 bases remaining between them. The germline gives CDR1 SGHRS, CDR2 YFSETQ. For the CDR3, the DNA is TGCGCCAGCAGCTTCAGACACCGCTCCTACAATGAGCAGTTCTTC. Protein sequence: CASSFRHRSYNEQFF.

The rearrangement links TRBV23-1 to TRBJ2-5; weak D call: TRBD1 (5 bases). TRBV23-1 carries the ORF label, with uncertain function. The CDR3 sequence is 15 residues long. V lost 4 bases, J lost 1 base, and 13 bases lay in between. The CDR3 DNA sequence: TGCGCCAGCAGTCCAGGGCAGGGAATCCAAGAGACCCAGTACTTC. Its protein is CASSPGQGIQETQYF.

This chain connects TRBV28 to TRBJ2-3, with TRBD2 as a possible D gene (6 bases). This CDR3 spans 14 amino acids. The germline V and J ends were trimmed by 5 bases and 4 bases, with 13 bases remaining between them. CDR1 is MDHEN and CDR2 is SYDVKM in the germline V gene. The CDR3 region is CASSPAGDSDTQYF. Written as DNA, the CDR3 is TGTGCCAGCAGTCCCGCCGGGGACTCAGATACGCAGTATTTT.

The V call is TRBV10-3, the J call TRBJ1-2; D is ambiguous. The V end was cut by 2 bases, the J end by 8 bases, with 12 bases between. Germline V gene lookup returns CDR1 ENHRY and CDR2 SYGVKD. The CDR3 spans 13 residues. The CDR3 loop reads CAISEGGGLGYTF. In DNA, the CDR3 is TGTGCCATCAGTGAGGGCGGTGGTTTAGGCTACACCTTC.

The CDR3: CASSRGTGDLADEQFF. The CDR3 bases are TGTGCCAGCAGCAGAGGAACAGGGGATCTAGCCGATGAGCAGTTCTTC. This rearrangement joins TRBV9 to TRBJ2-1; 7 bases are a match to TRBD1. Germline values: CDR1 SGDLS, CDR2 YYNGEE. The CDR3 spans 16 residues. V gave up 4 bases and J gave up 8 bases; unmatched junction bases: 15.

This clone occurred once. This rearrangement joins TRBV7-2 to TRBJ1-2, with 7 bases identical to TRBD1. This CDR3 region has 12 residues. From germline, CDR1 is SGHTA and CDR2 FQGNSA. Losses at the gene ends were 4 bases for V and 5 bases for J; bases not matched to a gene: 1. The CDR3 loop is CASSSTGYGYTF. In nucleotides, the CDR3 is TGTGCCAGCAGCTCGACAGGGTATGGCTACACCTTC.

The chain is built from TRBV6-5 and TRBJ1-6; D gene uncertain. This CDR3 contains 13 residues. V lost 2 bases, J lost 9 bases, and 8 bases lay in between. Germline V gene lookup returns CDR1 MNHEY and CDR2 SVGAGI. CDR3 residues: CASSYGWASPLHF. DNA for the CDR3: TGTGCCAGCAGTTACGGCTGGGCTTCACCCCTCCACTTT.

This chain joins TRBV7-8 and TRBJ2-1, with 12 nucleotides matching TRBD2. Germline CDR1 reads SGHVS; CDR2 reads FQNEAQ. The CDR3 totals 16 residues. The V gene end was trimmed by 5 bases and the J gene end by 7 bases; junction bases not matched to a gene: 9. CDR3 residues: CASSARLAGAWNEQFF. CDR3 DNA: TGTGCCAGCAGCGCTAGACTAGCGGGGGCCTGGAATGAGCAGTTCTTC.

The chain uses TRBV5-1 and TRBJ1-3; D remains ambiguous. The ends were cut back, 1 base at V and 0 bases at J, with 14 bases in the middle. Germline V gene sequence: CDR1 SGHRS, CDR2 YFSETQ. CDR3 size: 17 residues. CDR3 in amino acids: CASSLLAARDSGNTIYF. For the CDR3, the DNA is TGCGCCAGCAGCTTGTTGGCGGCCCGGGACTCTGGAAACACCATATATTTT.

V is TRBV4-1 and J is TRBJ2-7; maybe TRBD2 (6 bases). Germline lookup yields CDR1 MGHRA and CDR2 YSYEKL. V lost 4 bases, J lost 0 bases, and 22 bases lay in between. The CDR3 is 18 amino acids. CDR3 loop: CASSLPPLRRGASYEQYF. The DNA of the CDR3 is TGCGCCAGCAGCCTCCCCCCATTACGGAGGGGCGCCTCCTACGAGCAGTACTTC.